This T cell receptor (beta chain) was captured by sequencing in a study of T-cell memory formation after mild COVID-19. Findings of the study overall: CD4+ clones that contracted lay mainly in CM and EM; CD8+ ones lay in EMRA. The study detected some responding clones in pre-infection memory, suggesting cross-reactive memory joined. Later expanders leaned CD4+, whereas day 15 to 85 contracting clones were balanced CD4/CD8.

Concerning this clonotype itself: The antigen is not known.

V shed 0 bases and J shed 0 bases, with 9 bases lying between them. The CDR3 is 14 amino acids. The germline gives CDR1 GTSNPN, CDR2 SVGIG (reference sequence). TCRdb analysed the 5' RACE reads with MiXCR anew, one entry per CDR3 protein. The data show roughly 560,000 distinct CDR3 sequences, about 20% seen once. The chain carries TRBV30 and TRBJ2-7, with no clear D. The TCR sequence derives from an adult woman who had mild COVID-19 (a few samples of this study predate the infection). Cell type and time point are not known. Sequencing input: PBMCs or a T cell subset sorted from them (not recorded which). Written as DNA, the CDR3 is TGTGCCTGGAGTGTACAGATGAGCTCCTACGAGCAGTACTTC. Translated: CAWSVQMSSYEQYF.